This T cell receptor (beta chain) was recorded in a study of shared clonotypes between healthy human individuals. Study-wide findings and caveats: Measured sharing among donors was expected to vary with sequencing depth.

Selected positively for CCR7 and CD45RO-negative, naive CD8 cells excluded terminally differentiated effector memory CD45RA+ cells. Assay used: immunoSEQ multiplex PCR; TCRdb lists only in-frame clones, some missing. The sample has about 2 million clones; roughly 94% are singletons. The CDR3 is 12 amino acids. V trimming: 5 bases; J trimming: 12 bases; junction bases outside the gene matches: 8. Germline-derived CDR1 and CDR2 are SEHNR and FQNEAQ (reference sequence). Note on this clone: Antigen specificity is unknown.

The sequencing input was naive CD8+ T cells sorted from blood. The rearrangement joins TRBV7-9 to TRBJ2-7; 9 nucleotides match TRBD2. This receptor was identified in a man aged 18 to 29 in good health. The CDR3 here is CASSVIGGRGYF. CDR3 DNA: TGTGCCAGCAGCGTTATAGGCGGGAGGGGGTACTTC. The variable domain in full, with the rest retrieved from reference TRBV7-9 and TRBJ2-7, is DTGVSQNPRHKITKRGQNVTFRCDPISEHNRLYWYRQTLGQGPEFLTYFQNEAQLEKSRLLSDRFSAERPKGSFSTLEIQRTEQGDSAMYLCASSVIGGRGYFGPGTRLTVT.